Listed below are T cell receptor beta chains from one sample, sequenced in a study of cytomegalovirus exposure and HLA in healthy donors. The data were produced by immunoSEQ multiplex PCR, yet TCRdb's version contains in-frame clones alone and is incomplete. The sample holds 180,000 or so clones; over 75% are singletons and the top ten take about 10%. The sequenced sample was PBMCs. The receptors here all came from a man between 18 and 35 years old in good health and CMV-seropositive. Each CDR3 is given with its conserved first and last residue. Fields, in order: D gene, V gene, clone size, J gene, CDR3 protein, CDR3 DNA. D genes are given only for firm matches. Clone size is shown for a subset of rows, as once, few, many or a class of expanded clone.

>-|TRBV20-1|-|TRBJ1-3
CSAQGNTIYF
TGCAGTGCTCAGGGAAACACCATATATTTT
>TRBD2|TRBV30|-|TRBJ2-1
CAWRPLAGSYNEQFF
TGTGCCTGGAGACCACTAGCGGGGAGTTACAATGAGCAGTTCTTC
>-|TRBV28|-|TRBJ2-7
CASSPVIYEQYF
TGTGCCAGCAGTCCCGTTATCTACGAGCAGTACTTC
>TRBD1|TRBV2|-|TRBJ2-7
CASSEAWTGEYEQYF
TGTGCCAGCAGTGAAGCTTGGACAGGGGAATACGAGCAGTACTTC
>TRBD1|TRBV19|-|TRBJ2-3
CASSIKGAGQGVPDTQYF
TGTGCCAGTAGTATAAAGGGGGCGGGACAGGGGGTTCCAGATACGCAGTATTTT
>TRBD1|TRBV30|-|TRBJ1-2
CAWANRDREPYGYTF
TGTGCCTGGGCGAACCGGGACAGGGAACCCTATGGCTACACCTTC
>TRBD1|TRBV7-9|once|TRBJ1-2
CASSSGGLLYGYTF
TGTGCCAGCAGCTCAGGGGGCCTGCTCTATGGCTACACCTTC
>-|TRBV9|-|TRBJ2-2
CASSVRGRGTGELFF
TGTGCCAGCAGCGTACGAGGGCGAGGCACCGGGGAGCTGTTTTTT
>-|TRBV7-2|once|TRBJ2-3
CASSGDLTARTDTQYF
TGTGCCAGCAGCGGAGACCTGACGGCCCGCACAGATACGCAGTATTTT
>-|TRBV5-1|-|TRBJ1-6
CASSHEDMDNSPLHF
TGCGCCAGCAGCCACGAGGACATGGATAATTCACCCCTCCACTTT
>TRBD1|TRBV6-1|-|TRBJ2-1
CASIGTGLNEQFF
TGTGCCAGCATTGGGACAGGCCTAAATGAGCAGTTCTTC
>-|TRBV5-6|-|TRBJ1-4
CASSPIGGDEKLFF
TGTGCCAGCAGCCCAATAGGGGGGGATGAAAAACTGTTTTTT
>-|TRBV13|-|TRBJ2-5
CASSLVTSQETQYF
TGTGCCAGCAGCTTAGTAACAAGCCAAGAGACCCAGTACTTC
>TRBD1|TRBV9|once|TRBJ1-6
CASSVFPMDRELSPLHF
TGTGCCAGCAGCGTATTCCCCATGGACAGGGAGTTGTCACCCCTCCACTTT
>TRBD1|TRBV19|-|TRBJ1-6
CASSIVETGLNSPLHF
TGTGCCAGTAGTATAGTCGAGACAGGGTTGAATTCACCCCTCCACTTT
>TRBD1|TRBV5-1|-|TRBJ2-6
CASSWRQGSSGANVLTF
TGCGCCAGCAGCTGGAGACAGGGGAGCTCTGGGGCCAACGTCCTGACTTTC
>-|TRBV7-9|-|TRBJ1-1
CASSLTGGVTEAFF
TGTGCCAGCAGCTTAACGGGGGGGGTAACTGAAGCTTTCTTT
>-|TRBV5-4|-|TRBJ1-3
CASSGGVSGNTIYF
TGTGCCAGCAGCGGAGGAGTCTCTGGAAACACCATATATTTT
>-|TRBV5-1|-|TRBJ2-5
CASSLARGTYQETQYF
TGCGCCAGCAGCTTGGCTCGGGGGACCTACCAAGAGACCCAGTACTTC
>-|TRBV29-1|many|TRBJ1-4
CSVEEGWIQERGKLFF
TGCAGCGTTGAAGAAGGGTGGATACAGGAGAGGGGGAAACTGTTTTTT
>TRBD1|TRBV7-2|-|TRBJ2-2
CASRLTGTGNTGELFF
TGTGCCAGCAGACTCACCGGGACAGGGAACACCGGGGAGCTGTTTTTT
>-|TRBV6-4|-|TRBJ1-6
CAKIPRERADSPLHF
TGTGCCAAAATCCCCAGGGAAAGGGCGGATTCACCCCTCCACTTT
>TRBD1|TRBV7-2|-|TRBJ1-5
CASSGGIRGTEKGNQPQHF
TGTGCCAGCAGCGGCGGGATCAGAGGGACAGAAAAAGGCAATCAGCCCCAGCATTTT
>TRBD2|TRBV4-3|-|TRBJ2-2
CASSLDPGGLFGELFF
TGCGCCAGCAGCCTAGATCCGGGGGGGCTTTTCGGGGAGCTGTTTTTT
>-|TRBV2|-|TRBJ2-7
CASSERGYEQYF
TGTGCCAGCAGTGAAAGGGGCTACGAGCAGTACTTC
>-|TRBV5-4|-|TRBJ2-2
CASSRVPSGNTGELFF
TGTGCCAGCAGTCGCGTTCCCAGCGGGAACACCGGGGAGCTGTTTTTT
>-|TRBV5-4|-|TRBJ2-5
CASSPPRALGETQYF
TGTGCCAGCAGCCCGCCGAGGGCCCTCGGGGAGACCCAGTACTTC
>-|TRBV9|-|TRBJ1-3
CASSALQGGPGNTIYF
TGTGCCAGCAGCGCCCTACAAGGGGGTCCTGGAAACACCATATATTTT
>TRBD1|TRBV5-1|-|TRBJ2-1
CASSLGQGVGEQFF
TGCGCCAGCAGCTTGGGACAGGGGGTAGGTGAGCAGTTCTTC
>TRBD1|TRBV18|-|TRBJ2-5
CASSPPGTGGQETQYF
TGTGCCAGCTCACCACCCGGGACAGGGGGTCAAGAGACCCAGTACTTC
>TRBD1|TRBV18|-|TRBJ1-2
CASSPSVGQTINYGYTF
TGTGCCAGCTCACCATCGGTGGGACAGACAATTAACTATGGCTACACCTTC